This TCR beta chain was sequenced in a study of shared clonotypes between healthy human individuals. Libraries were prepared by immunoSEQ multiplex PCR; TCRdb keeps only in-frame clonotypes and omits some of them. This sample carries some 740,000 clones, about 91% of them seen once, and the ten largest clones take around 24%. Looked up from germline, CDR1 is SGHRS and CDR2 is YFSETQ. V was clipped by 3 bases and J by 3 bases, with 7 bases between them. The CDR3 extends over 12 amino acids. It was CD45RO-negative cells, positively selected for CCR7, that made up naive CD8 cells, with terminally differentiated effector memory CD45RA+ cells excluded.

This chain uses TRBV5-1 with TRBJ2-7; D remains unclear. The receptor was isolated from a young man in good health. The sequencing input was naive CD8+ T cells sorted from blood. The CDR3 region has the DNA TGCGCCAGCAGCTACACCGACTACGAGCAGTACTTC. This encodes CASSYTDYEQYF.